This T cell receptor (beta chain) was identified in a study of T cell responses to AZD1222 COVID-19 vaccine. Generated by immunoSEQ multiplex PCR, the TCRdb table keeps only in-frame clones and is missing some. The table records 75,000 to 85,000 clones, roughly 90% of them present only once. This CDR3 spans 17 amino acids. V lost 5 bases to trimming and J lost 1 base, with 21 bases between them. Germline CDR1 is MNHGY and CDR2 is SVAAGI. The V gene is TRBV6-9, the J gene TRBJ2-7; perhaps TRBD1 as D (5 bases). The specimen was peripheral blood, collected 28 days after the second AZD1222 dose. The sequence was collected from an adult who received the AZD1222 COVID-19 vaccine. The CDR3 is CASSPGFGRARSYEQYF. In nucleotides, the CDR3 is TGTGCCAGCAGTCCCGGGTTTGGCAGGGCCAGATCCTACGAGCAGTACTTC.